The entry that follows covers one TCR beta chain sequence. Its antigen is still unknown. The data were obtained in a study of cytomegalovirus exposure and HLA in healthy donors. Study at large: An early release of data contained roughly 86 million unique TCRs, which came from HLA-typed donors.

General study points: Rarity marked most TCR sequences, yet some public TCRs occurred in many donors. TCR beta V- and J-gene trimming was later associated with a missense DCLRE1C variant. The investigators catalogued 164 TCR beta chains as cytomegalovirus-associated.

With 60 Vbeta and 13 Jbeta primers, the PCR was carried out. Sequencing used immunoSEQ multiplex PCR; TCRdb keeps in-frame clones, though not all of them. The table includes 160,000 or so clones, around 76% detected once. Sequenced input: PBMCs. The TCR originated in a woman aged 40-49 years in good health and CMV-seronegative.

DNA of the CDR3: TGTGCCAGCAGCGTAGTGAGCGGGAGGGCCAGTGAGCAGTTCTTC. Amino acid sequence: CASSVVSGRASEQFF. The chain employs TRBV9 and TRBJ2-1; 10 bases match TRBD2. The CDR3 spans 15 residues. CDR1 is SGDLS and CDR2 is YYNGEE in the germline V gene. V was clipped by 0 bases and J by 9 bases; unmatched bases: 6. Complete variable domain (other parts from reference TRBV9 and TRBJ2-1): DSGVTQTPKHLITATGQRVTLRCSPRSGDLSVYWYQQSLDQGLQFLIQYYNGEERAKGNILERFSAQQFPDLHSELNLSSLELGDSALYFCASSVVSGRASEQFFGPGTRLTVL.